This section outlines one T cell receptor beta chain sequence together with its context. These data are taken from a study of T cell changes during pregnancy in multiple sclerosis. The ends were cut back, 0 bases at V and 1 base at J, with 17 bases in the middle. From germline, CDR1 is SGHRS and CDR2 YFSETQ. There are 19 residues in the CDR3. Using immunoSEQ multiplex PCR, the repertoire was profiled, and TCRdb retains in-frame clones only, with some absent. Found here are fewer than 12,000 clones, about 89% of them singletons; the top ten hold roughly 5.3%. The rearrangement links TRBV5-1 to TRBJ2-6, with D perhaps TRBD1 (6 bases). The source was CD8+ T cells from peripheral blood mononuclear cells, collected in the first trimester of pregnancy. This clonotype originated in a female donor in good health, enrolled as a control in a pregnancy study. The CDR3 nucleotides are TGCGCCAGCAGCTTGGGTCTGGACAGTTCGGGATCTGGGGCCAACGTCCTGACTTTC. This translates into CASSLGLDSSGSGANVLTF.